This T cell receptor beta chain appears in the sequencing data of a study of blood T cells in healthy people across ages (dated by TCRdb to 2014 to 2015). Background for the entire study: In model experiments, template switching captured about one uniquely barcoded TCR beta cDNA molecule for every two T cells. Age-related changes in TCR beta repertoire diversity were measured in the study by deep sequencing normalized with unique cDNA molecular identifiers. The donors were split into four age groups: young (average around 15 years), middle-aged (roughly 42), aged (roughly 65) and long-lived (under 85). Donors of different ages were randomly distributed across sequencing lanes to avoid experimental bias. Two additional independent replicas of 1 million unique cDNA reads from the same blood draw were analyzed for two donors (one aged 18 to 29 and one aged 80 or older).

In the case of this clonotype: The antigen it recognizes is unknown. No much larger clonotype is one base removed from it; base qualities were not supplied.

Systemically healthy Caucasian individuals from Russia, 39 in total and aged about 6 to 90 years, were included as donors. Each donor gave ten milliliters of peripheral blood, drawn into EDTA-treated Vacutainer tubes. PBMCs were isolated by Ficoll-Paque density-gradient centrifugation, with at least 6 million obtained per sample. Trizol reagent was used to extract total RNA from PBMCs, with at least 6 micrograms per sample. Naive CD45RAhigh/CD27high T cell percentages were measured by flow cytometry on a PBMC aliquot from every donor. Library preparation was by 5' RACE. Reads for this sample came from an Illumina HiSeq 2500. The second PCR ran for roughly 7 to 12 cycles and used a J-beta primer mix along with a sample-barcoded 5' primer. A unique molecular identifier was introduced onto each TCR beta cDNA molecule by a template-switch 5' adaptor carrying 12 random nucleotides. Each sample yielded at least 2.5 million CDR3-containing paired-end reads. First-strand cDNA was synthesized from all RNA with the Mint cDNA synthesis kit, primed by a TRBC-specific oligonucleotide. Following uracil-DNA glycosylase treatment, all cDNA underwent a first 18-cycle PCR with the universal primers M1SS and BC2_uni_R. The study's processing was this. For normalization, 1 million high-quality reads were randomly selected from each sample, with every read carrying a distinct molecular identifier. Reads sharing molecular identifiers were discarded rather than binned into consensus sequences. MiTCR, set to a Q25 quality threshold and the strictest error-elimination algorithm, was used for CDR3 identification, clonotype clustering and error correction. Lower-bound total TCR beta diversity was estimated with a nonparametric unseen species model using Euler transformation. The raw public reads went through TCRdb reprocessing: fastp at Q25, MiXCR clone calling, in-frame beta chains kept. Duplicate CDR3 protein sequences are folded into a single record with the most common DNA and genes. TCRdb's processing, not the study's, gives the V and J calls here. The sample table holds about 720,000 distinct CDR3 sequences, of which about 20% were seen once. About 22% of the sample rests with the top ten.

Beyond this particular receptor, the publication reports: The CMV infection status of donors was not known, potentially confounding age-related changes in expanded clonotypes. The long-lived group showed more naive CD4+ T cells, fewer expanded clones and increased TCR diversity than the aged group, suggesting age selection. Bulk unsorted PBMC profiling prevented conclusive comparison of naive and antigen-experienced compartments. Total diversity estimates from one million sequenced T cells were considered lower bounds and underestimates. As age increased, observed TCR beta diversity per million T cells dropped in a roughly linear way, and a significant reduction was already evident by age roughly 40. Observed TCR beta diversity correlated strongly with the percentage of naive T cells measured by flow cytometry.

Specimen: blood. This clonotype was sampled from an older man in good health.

This receptor carries the CDR3 CASSIRENQPQHF. In nucleotide form, the sequence is TGTGCCAGTAGTATAAGGGAGAATCAGCCCCAGCATTTT. The rearranged chain carries TRBV19 and TRBJ1-5, with no confident D gene call. The germline V gene (reference sequence) gives CDR1 as LNHDA and CDR2 as SQIVND. Including cysteine and phenylalanine, the CDR3 has 13 amino acids. Just CDR3 DNA is preserved here, 39 bases in frame from base 1. Cut back by 2 bases and 4 bases, the V and J ends lie 6 bases apart.